These T cell receptor beta chains were read from a single sample in a study of T-cell memory formation after mild COVID-19. Each CDR3 protein gets one entry after TCRdb re-called the 5' RACE reads with MiXCR. There are over 70,000 distinct CDR3 sequences in the sample; approximately 15% occur only once, and approximately 40% lies in the top ten. The sequenced material came from PBMCs or a T cell subset sorted from them (not recorded which). All receptors derive from a man aged 18 to 30 who had mild COVID-19 (a few samples of this study predate the infection). Cell type and time point are not known. The CDR3 runs from the conserved cysteine through the conserved F or W. Each record gives: J gene, V gene, D gene, clone size, CDR3 DNA, CDR3 protein. The D gene is left open where the match is weak. Only part of the rows carry a size: once, few, many, or a class if the clone is expanded.

j_gene: TRBJ2-1
v_gene: TRBV5-1
d_gene: TRBD2
abundance: NA
CDR3nt: TGCGCCAGCAGCTTTCTAGCGGGGGGTGATGAGCAGTTCTTC
CDR3aa: CASSFLAGGDEQFF

j_gene: TRBJ2-1
v_gene: TRBV7-8
d_gene: TRBD2
abundance: few
CDR3nt: TGTGCCAGCAGCGGAGGCCCGGGGGGCTCCTACAATGAGCAGTTCTTC
CDR3aa: CASSGGPGGSYNEQFF

j_gene: TRBJ2-7
v_gene: TRBV12-3/TRBV12-4
d_gene: TRBD2
abundance: NA
CDR3nt: TGTGCCAGCGGGGGGGACCGGTTCTACGAGCAGTACTTC
CDR3aa: CASGGDRFYEQYF

j_gene: TRBJ1-5
v_gene: TRBV20-1
d_gene: NA
abundance: few
CDR3nt: TGCAGTGCTAGCAACCAGGAGGCGTATCAGCCCCAGCATTTT
CDR3aa: CSASNQEAYQPQHF

j_gene: TRBJ2-3
v_gene: TRBV20-1
d_gene: TRBD2
abundance: few
CDR3nt: TGCAGTGCTAGATCAACTTGGACTAGCGGGGACTCTAGCACAGATACGCAGTATTTT
CDR3aa: CSARSTWTSGDSSTDTQYF

j_gene: TRBJ2-1
v_gene: TRBV15
d_gene: NA
abundance: NA
CDR3nt: TGTGCCACCAGCACCCGAACAGGAGAGCAGTTCTTC
CDR3aa: CATSTRTGEQFF

j_gene: TRBJ1-5
v_gene: TRBV11-2
d_gene: NA
abundance: NA
CDR3nt: TGTGCCAGCAGCTTAGAAGGCAGGGCGGCTCAGCCCCAGCATTTT
CDR3aa: CASSLEGRAAQPQHF

j_gene: TRBJ1-2
v_gene: TRBV25-1
d_gene: NA
abundance: NA
CDR3nt: TGTGCCAGCAGTGAATCAGGGGATGGCTACACCTTC
CDR3aa: CASSESGDGYTF

j_gene: TRBJ2-3
v_gene: TRBV2
d_gene: TRBD1
abundance: NA
CDR3nt: TGTGCCAGCAGTGGGACAGGGAGCCCCACAGATACGCAGTATTTT
CDR3aa: CASSGTGSPTDTQYF

j_gene: TRBJ2-2
v_gene: TRBV7-9
d_gene: NA
abundance: many
CDR3nt: TGTGCCAGCAGCTCACAAAGGCCCGGGGAGCTGTTTTTT
CDR3aa: CASSSQRPGELFF

j_gene: TRBJ2-3
v_gene: TRBV11-2
d_gene: NA
abundance: few
CDR3nt: TGTGCCAGCAGCTTAGCGGGGAGGAGGGCAGATACGCAGTATTTT
CDR3aa: CASSLAGRRADTQYF

j_gene: TRBJ1-2
v_gene: TRBV4-3
d_gene: NA
abundance: few
CDR3nt: TGCGCCAGCAGCCAAGAGCCCGGCTGGGGTGGCTACACCTTC
CDR3aa: CASSQEPGWGGYTF

j_gene: TRBJ2-3
v_gene: TRBV7-9
d_gene: NA
abundance: many
CDR3nt: TGTGCCAGCAGCTTAGGCGGACACCTTAGCACAGATACGCAGTATTTT
CDR3aa: CASSLGGHLSTDTQYF

j_gene: TRBJ1-4
v_gene: TRBV4-1
d_gene: TRBD1
abundance: NA
CDR3nt: TGCGCCAGCAGCCAGGGGACAGTTACTAATGAAAAACTGTTTTTT
CDR3aa: CASSQGTVTNEKLFF

j_gene: TRBJ1-1
v_gene: TRBV19
d_gene: NA
abundance: NA
CDR3nt: TGTGCCAGTAGTATTCTCGGAGGATTCACTGAAGCTTTCTTT
CDR3aa: CASSILGGFTEAFF

j_gene: TRBJ1-5
v_gene: TRBV12-3/TRBV12-4
d_gene: NA
abundance: NA
CDR3nt: TGTGCCAGCAAGTCGGGCGGACAGCCCCAGCATTTT
CDR3aa: CASKSGGQPQHF

j_gene: TRBJ2-7
v_gene: TRBV4-2
d_gene: TRBD2
abundance: many
CDR3nt: TGTGCCAGCAGCCAAGGACTAGCGGGGGGGTACGAGCAGTACTTC
CDR3aa: CASSQGLAGGYEQYF

j_gene: TRBJ2-3
v_gene: TRBV7-6
d_gene: NA
abundance: NA
CDR3nt: TGTGCCAGCAGCTTAGCGGACTGGGGGGCAGATACGCAGTATTTT
CDR3aa: CASSLADWGADTQYF

j_gene: TRBJ2-3
v_gene: TRBV5-5
d_gene: TRBD2
abundance: NA
CDR3nt: TGTGCCAGCAGCTCGATAGCGGGGGCCCCAGATACGCAGTATTTT
CDR3aa: CASSSIAGAPDTQYF

j_gene: TRBJ2-1
v_gene: TRBV7-2
d_gene: NA
abundance: many
CDR3nt: TGTGCCAGCAGCTTCGGACGTGTGGAGCAGTTCTTC
CDR3aa: CASSFGRVEQFF

j_gene: TRBJ2-2
v_gene: TRBV7-8
d_gene: TRBD1
abundance: many
CDR3nt: TGTGCCAGCAGCTCGCGGACAGGGAGTAGCACCGGGGAGCTGTTTTTT
CDR3aa: CASSSRTGSSTGELFF

j_gene: TRBJ2-2
v_gene: TRBV7-8
d_gene: NA
abundance: few
CDR3nt: TGTGCCAGCAGCTTGCCCAAGCTGCCTAGGTCGGGTGCCGGGGAGCTGTTTTTT
CDR3aa: CASSLPKLPRSGAGELFF

j_gene: TRBJ1-1
v_gene: TRBV7-9
d_gene: NA
abundance: few
CDR3nt: TGTGCCAGCAGACAGGGCGGGTCGGAAGCTTTCTTT
CDR3aa: CASRQGGSEAFF

j_gene: TRBJ2-5
v_gene: TRBV12-5
d_gene: NA
abundance: few
CDR3nt: TGTGCTGCGCAGGGGGGACGAGAGACCCAGTACTTC
CDR3aa: CAAQGGRETQYF

j_gene: TRBJ2-7
v_gene: TRBV5-4
d_gene: TRBD2
abundance: few
CDR3nt: TGTGCCAGCAGAACTAGCGGGGATCCTTCCGAGCAGTACTTC
CDR3aa: CASRTSGDPSEQYF

j_gene: TRBJ2-5
v_gene: TRBV7-3
d_gene: TRBD2
abundance: NA
CDR3nt: TGTGCCAGCAGCCCAGGGACTAGCAGTCAAGAGACCCAGTACTTC
CDR3aa: CASSPGTSSQETQYF

j_gene: TRBJ1-1
v_gene: TRBV7-9
d_gene: TRBD1
abundance: NA
CDR3nt: TGTGCCAGCAGCCAGACACAGGGGGGGATTGCTGAAGCTTTCTTT
CDR3aa: CASSQTQGGIAEAFF

j_gene: TRBJ1-1
v_gene: TRBV6-5
d_gene: NA
abundance: NA
CDR3nt: TGTGCCAGCAGTTACAACATCCGTTGGGACACTGAAGCTTTCTTT
CDR3aa: CASSYNIRWDTEAFF

j_gene: TRBJ2-1
v_gene: TRBV29-1
d_gene: TRBD1
abundance: NA
CDR3nt: TGCAGCGATGCCGGGACAGAGAGCTCCTACAATGAGCAGTTCTTC
CDR3aa: CSDAGTESSYNEQFF

j_gene: TRBJ2-1
v_gene: TRBV9
d_gene: TRBD2
abundance: few
CDR3nt: TGTGCCAGCAGCCCCTACGTAGCGGGGGGGGGTGAGCAGTTCTTC
CDR3aa: CASSPYVAGGGEQFF

j_gene: TRBJ2-3
v_gene: TRBV20-1
d_gene: TRBD1
abundance: many
CDR3nt: TGCAGTGCGGAACAGGGGGCGGGAGATACGCAGTATTTT
CDR3aa: CSAEQGAGDTQYF

j_gene: TRBJ1-5
v_gene: TRBV6-6
d_gene: NA
abundance: NA
CDR3nt: TGTGCCAGCAGTGTTGACATACCTCGTCAGCCCCAGCATTTT
CDR3aa: CASSVDIPRQPQHF

j_gene: TRBJ1-5
v_gene: TRBV19
d_gene: NA
abundance: few
CDR3nt: TGTGCCAGTAGTATTGAGGATTATAGCAATCAGCCCCAGCATTTT
CDR3aa: CASSIEDYSNQPQHF

j_gene: TRBJ2-3
v_gene: TRBV5-1
d_gene: NA
abundance: NA
CDR3nt: TGCGCCAGCAGTGAACGCACACTCACAGATACGCAGTATTTT
CDR3aa: CASSERTLTDTQYF

j_gene: TRBJ2-1
v_gene: TRBV14
d_gene: TRBD1
abundance: NA
CDR3nt: TGTGCCAGCAGCCTAAGAGGACAGGCAAGCTCCTACAATGAGCAGTTCTTC
CDR3aa: CASSLRGQASSYNEQFF

j_gene: TRBJ1-4
v_gene: TRBV11-2
d_gene: NA
abundance: NA
CDR3nt: TGTGCCAGCAGCTTAGTCTGGGAGTCGGAACTGTTTTTT
CDR3aa: CASSLVWESELFF

j_gene: TRBJ2-5
v_gene: TRBV6-6
d_gene: NA
abundance: NA
CDR3nt: TGTGCCAGCAGTTACGGGCCGCGAGTGGGAGAGACCCAGTACTTC
CDR3aa: CASSYGPRVGETQYF

j_gene: TRBJ1-1
v_gene: TRBV19
d_gene: NA
abundance: NA
CDR3nt: TGTGCCAGTAGTCAGGCACAGGGTGAAGCTTTCTTT
CDR3aa: CASSQAQGEAFF

j_gene: TRBJ2-7
v_gene: TRBV3-1
d_gene: NA
abundance: NA
CDR3nt: TGTGCCAGCAGCCATACTCCCAGGACAAAGGGAGAGCAGTACTTC
CDR3aa: CASSHTPRTKGEQYF

j_gene: TRBJ2-2
v_gene: TRBV4-1
d_gene: NA
abundance: few
CDR3nt: TGCGCCAGCAGCCAGTACCAGCCCACCGGGGAGCTGTTTTTT
CDR3aa: CASSQYQPTGELFF

j_gene: TRBJ1-1
v_gene: TRBV4-1
d_gene: NA
abundance: many
CDR3nt: TGCGCCAGCAGCCAAGAGGCAGGGCCAGCTTTCTTT
CDR3aa: CASSQEAGPAFF

j_gene: TRBJ2-7
v_gene: TRBV5-8
d_gene: NA
abundance: NA
CDR3nt: TGTGCCAGCAGCTTGAAGGAGAGGTATCCCAAGGCCTCTTTGGAGCAGTACTTC
CDR3aa: CASSLKERYPKASLEQYF

j_gene: TRBJ2-7
v_gene: TRBV9
d_gene: NA
abundance: NA
CDR3nt: TGTGCCAGCAGCGTAGGTCGAAACTCCTACGAGCAGTACTTC
CDR3aa: CASSVGRNSYEQYF

j_gene: TRBJ2-1
v_gene: TRBV12-3/TRBV12-4
d_gene: NA
abundance: many
CDR3nt: TGTGCCAGCGCGAGGGGGGTCTACAATGAGCAGTTCTTC
CDR3aa: CASARGVYNEQFF

j_gene: TRBJ2-5
v_gene: TRBV7-2
d_gene: NA
abundance: NA
CDR3nt: TGTGCCAGCAGCTTACCGGGACTCCTACAAGAGACCCAGTACTTC
CDR3aa: CASSLPGLLQETQYF

j_gene: TRBJ2-5
v_gene: TRBV25-1
d_gene: NA
abundance: NA
CDR3nt: TGTGCCAGCAGTGAAATAGCGGTACAAGAGACCCAGTACTTC
CDR3aa: CASSEIAVQETQYF

j_gene: TRBJ2-7
v_gene: TRBV4-1
d_gene: NA
abundance: few
CDR3nt: TGCGCCAGCAGCCAAAGGGCTGGATCCTACGAGCAGTACTTC
CDR3aa: CASSQRAGSYEQYF

j_gene: TRBJ1-1
v_gene: TRBV6-6
d_gene: NA
abundance: NA
CDR3nt: TGTGCCAGCAGTTCCCGGGACCGCGTGAACACTGAAGCTTTCTTT
CDR3aa: CASSSRDRVNTEAFF

j_gene: TRBJ2-3
v_gene: TRBV27
d_gene: TRBD2
abundance: NA
CDR3nt: TGTGCCAGCAGTCCTTGGACTAGCGGTTACACAGATACGCAGTATTTT
CDR3aa: CASSPWTSGYTDTQYF

j_gene: TRBJ2-2
v_gene: TRBV4-3
d_gene: NA
abundance: NA
CDR3nt: TGCGCCAGCAGCCTGGGGGAAGGTAGCGGGGAGCTGTTTTTT
CDR3aa: CASSLGEGSGELFF

j_gene: TRBJ1-2
v_gene: TRBV6-2/TRBV6-3
d_gene: NA
abundance: few
CDR3nt: TGTGCCAGCAGTTACGGGGGTAACTATGGCTACACCTTC
CDR3aa: CASSYGGNYGYTF

j_gene: TRBJ1-1
v_gene: TRBV6-5
d_gene: NA
abundance: NA
CDR3nt: TGTGCCAGCAGTACACCCGGGACGGAGAACACTGAAGCTTTCTTT
CDR3aa: CASSTPGTENTEAFF